The count of the clone carrying this T cell receptor beta chain is one. Antigen specificity is unknown. The data were taken from a study of OX40 agonist ivuxolimab in advanced cancers. Study details: Three patients got partial responses; one had hepatocellular carcinoma and two had cutaneous melanoma.

Study-level points and caveats: At 0.1 to 3.0 mg/kg and by week 6, clonal expansion occurred in CD4+ and CD8+ blood T cells. CD8+ T cells (on average) carried more expanded clones than CD4+ T cells. Specificity for antigen went undetermined in the expanded peripheral T cells.

Profiled with immunoSEQ multiplex PCR; TCRdb holds only in-frame clones, not every one. Of 75,000 to 95,000 clones in the sample, over 75% were seen once. V dropped 7 bases and J dropped 2; count of bases not matched to a gene: 6. The CDR3 contains 14 residues. Germline CDR1 LNHDA, CDR2 SQIVND (reference sequence). This chain uses TRBV19 with TRBJ2-3; 7 nucleotides line up with TRBD2. Sample: CD4+ or CD8+ T cells sorted from blood, taken in a trial of the OX40 agonist ivuxolimab. The TCR comes from an adult with an advanced solid tumor such as melanoma, head and neck, liver or kidney cancer. The DNA of the CDR3 is TGTGCCAGTAAAATAGCGGGCCACACAGATACGCAGTATTTT. Its translation is CASKIAGHTDTQYF.